Listed here is a single T cell receptor (beta chain). Its antigen is unidentified. J gave up 4 bases and V 5 bases, and 4 bases lay outside the gene matches. Germline V gene lookup returns CDR1 MNHNY and CDR2 SVGAGI (reference sequence). The CDR3 totals 14 residues. Sequenced with the Oncomine TCR Beta short-read assay was DNA taken from cultured CD4+ T cells. TCRdb called the PCR reads again in MiXCR, with one record for every CDR3 protein. The sample holds about 10,000 distinct CDR3 sequences, roughly 40% seen once. Treatment described: roughly ten-day PBMC culture with coronavirus spike peptide pools or control peptides (ViraFEST assay). The sample originates from a study of vaccination and CD4 T cells after COVID-19. The overall study: Overlapping spike pools from SARS-CoV-2 and HCoV-NL63, HCoV-OC43 and HCoV-229E served as culture stimuli.

The study, taken as a whole, reports: Median numbers of SARS-CoV-2-reactive clonotypes increased from roughly 21 to 40 (not a significant change).

Sequencing used CD4+ T cells from blood, cultured in vitro. The chain carries TRBV6-6 and TRBJ2-2; 7 bases map to TRBD1. This clonotype originated in a human donor who had recovered from COVID-19. The CDR3 region is CASSGQALTGELFF. In DNA, the CDR3 is TGTGCCAGCAGTGGACAGGCGCTCACCGGGGAGCTGTTTTTT.